The 8 T cell receptor beta chains in this list originate from one sample, sequenced in a study of cytomegalovirus exposure and HLA in healthy donors listed by TCRdb under 2017. The library relied on the immunoSEQ multiplex PCR assay. For the multiplex PCR, a mixture combining 60 forward primers for TCR Vbeta segments and 13 reverse primers for TCR Jbeta segments was used. TCRdb limited this immuneACCESS table to in-frame rearrangements with V and J called. A share of clones is missing; checked studies link under half to unresolved V genes, and the rest is unexplained. The sample table records roughly 110,000 clones; roughly 73% of these occur just once. Roughly 8.2% of the sample comes from the top ten. Sequenced material: PBMCs. The source is a man aged 30-40 years in good health and CMV-seronegative.

The CDR3 region is CASSLAGGETQYF. CDR3 nucleotides: TGTGCCAGCAGCTTAGCGGGAGGAGAGACCCAGTACTTC. This chain links TRBV7-3 with TRBJ2-5; TRBD2 aligns across 8 bases. V shed 2 bases and J 4 bases; nucleotides not matched to a gene: 0. CDR3 length: 13 amino acids. CDR1 SGHTA and CDR2 FQGTGA come from the germline V gene.

V is TRBV28 and J is TRBJ2-5; TRBD2 aligns across 10 bases. The V and J ends lost 2 bases and 6 bases, in that order; junction bases with no gene match: 3. Germline values: CDR1 MDHEN, CDR2 SYDVKM. This CDR3 spans 14 amino acids. This CDR3 reads CASSLTSGIKTQYF. The CDR3 DNA follows: TGTGCCAGCAGTTTAACTAGCGGGATAAAGACCCAGTACTTC.

As concerns this clone: At the DNA level, this CDR3 is encoded by other sequences in the same sample as well. The DNA of the CDR3 is TGTGCCAGCAGCTTGGGACTAGCTAACACCGGGGAGCTGTTTTTT. Translated, it gives CASSLGLANTGELFF. This chain joins TRBV7-9 and TRBJ2-2, with 9 bases identical to TRBD2. In germline, CDR1 is SEHNR, CDR2 FQNEAQ (reference sequence). The CDR3 has 15 amino acids. V shed 3 bases, J shed 2 bases, and the junction held 1 base outside the gene matches.

The chain joins TRBV5-1 to TRBJ2-7; possibly TRBD2 for D (5 bases). Germline CDR1 SGHRS, CDR2 YFSETQ. There are 16 residues in the CDR3. V was pared by 2 bases and J by 6 bases, with 21 bases between. CDR3 region: CASSFRGELPLSEQYF. As DNA, the CDR3 is TGCGCCAGCAGCTTTCGGGGAGAGCTTCCATTGTCCGAGCAGTACTTC.

The gene calls are TRBV7-2 and TRBJ2-5; 9 nucleotides match TRBD1. The CDR3 extends over 15 amino acids. Unmatched junction bases numbered 10, after V lost 5 bases and J lost 6 bases. Germline loops: CDR1 SGHTA, CDR2 FQGNSA. The CDR3 is CASSVEPTGGKTQYF. CDR3 DNA: TGTGCCAGCAGCGTCGAACCGACAGGGGGAAAGACCCAGTACTTC.

This clone was counted between two and nine times. The genes are TRBV6-1 and TRBJ2-5; 7 positions match TRBD1. The junction had 4 bases not matched to a gene; V was cut back by 5 bases and J by 1 base. The CDR3 extends over 14 amino acids. The germline gives CDR1 MNHNS, CDR2 SASEGT. In nucleotides, the CDR3 is TGTGCCAGCAGTCGTGGGACAGTCCAAGAGACCCAGTACTTC. This encodes CASSRGTVQETQYF.

The chain is built from TRBV7-3 and TRBJ2-7, with 10 positions matching TRBD2. The germline CDR1 and CDR2 sequences are SGHTA and FQGTGA. This CDR3 contains 18 residues. The trim removed 4 bases at V and 4 bases at J, leaving 16 bases unmatched. CDR3 sequence reads: CASSYPSGSGRAWYEQYF. CDR3 DNA: TGTGCCAGCAGCTACCCCTCAGGGAGCGGGAGGGCCTGGTACGAGCAGTACTTC.

V and J are TRBV4-2 and TRBJ2-5, with 10 positions matching TRBD2. With V trimmed by 5 bases and J by 5 bases, 5 bases remained unmatched. There are 14 residues in the CDR3. From germline, CDR1 is LGHNA and CDR2 YNFKEQ. This CDR3 is CASSGSGGFETQYF. The CDR3 DNA reads as TGTGCCAGCAGCGGTAGCGGGGGGTTTGAGACCCAGTACTTC.